The 14 T cell receptor beta chains below were found in one sample sequenced in a study of T and B cells in COVID-19 patients. Each TRB amplification used about 250-550 ng of genomic DNA from blood. Multiplex PCR with BIOMED2 TRB-A/B primer pools amplified TRB rearrangements. TCRdb recomputed calls from the multiplex PCR reads with MiXCR, one row per CDR3 protein. The sample has around 11,000 distinct CDR3 sequences; 30% are singletons. Input material: blood. The receptors shown here come from a human donor with active COVID-19.

J is TRBJ1-2 and V is TRBV20-1; 8 bases match TRBD1. V trimming: 5 bases; J trimming: 2 bases; junction bases outside the gene matches: 7. Germline assignment: CDR1 DFQATT and CDR2 SNEGSKA (reference sequence). There are 14 residues in the CDR3. This CDR3 reads CSAGRGQGNYGYTF. The CDR3 DNA is TGCAGTGCTGGACGAGGACAGGGAAACTATGGCTACACCTTC.

The V and J genes are TRBV13 and TRBJ2-7, with 7 bases matching TRBD1. Per the germline V gene, CDR1 is PRHDT and CDR2 is FYEKMQ (reference sequence). Unmatched junction bases numbered 7, after V lost 1 base and J lost 4 bases. The CDR3 consists of 15 residues. CDR3 DNA: TGTGCCAGCAGCTTAGAAGGGTCGGACAGGTACGAGCAGTACTTC. This gives the protein CASSLEGSDRYEQYF.

The chain links TRBV6-2 or TRBV6-3 to TRBJ2-3; 7 bases map to TRBD2. In germline, CDR1 is MNHEY, CDR2 SVGEGT. The CDR3 is made up of 13 amino acids. Germline trimming cut 5 bases from V and 2 bases from J; bases unmatched to any gene: 1. The CDR3 coding sequence is TGTGCCAGCAGTCGGGACTACACAGATACGCAGTATTTT. Residues: CASSRDYTDTQYF.

This clonotype was seen more than once but under ten times. This sequence joins TRBV5-1 and TRBJ2-5; D gene uncertain. Germline values: CDR1 SGHRS, CDR2 YFSETQ. V lost 4 bases to trimming and J lost 4 bases, with 14 bases between them. This CDR3 has 14 residues. The CDR3 bases are TGCGCCAGCAGCCCGGCCAGCGCATCAGAGACCCAGTACTTC. It specifies CASSPASASETQYF. Drawing the rest from reference TRBV5-1 and TRBJ2-5, the complete variable domain is KAGVTQTPRYLIKTRGQQVTLSCSPISGHRSVSWYQQTPGQGLQFLFEYFSETQRNKGNFPGRFSGRQFSNSRSEMNVSTLELGDSALYLCASSPASASETQYFGPGTRLLVL.

This clonotype is judged medium-sized. The CDR3 coding sequence is TGTGCCAGCAGTTACTCGAGCTACCCCGTCACAGATACGCAGTATTTT. Protein sequence: CASSYSSYPVTDTQYF. The genes are TRBV6-5 and TRBJ2-3; D is unresolved. V was cut by 0 bases and J by 2 bases, with 12 bases left in between. From germline, CDR1 is MNHEY and CDR2 SVGAGI. This CDR3 has 16 amino acids.

In its sample, this clonotype ranks as medium-sized. The rearrangement links TRBV30 to TRBJ1-5, with 9 positions matching TRBD1. The CDR3 is 14 residues long. Germline assignment: CDR1 GTSNPN and CDR2 SVGIG (reference sequence). The trim removed 3 bases at V and 4 bases at J, leaving 4 bases unmatched. In nucleotides, the CDR3 is TGTGCCTGGAGGACAGGGGGGAGTAATCAGCCCCAGCATTTT. It encodes CAWRTGGSNQPQHF.

V usage is TRBV6-2 or TRBV6-3 and J usage is TRBJ2-5; TRBD1 is a possible D gene (6 bases). Germline V gives CDR1 MNHEY, CDR2 SVGEGT. This CDR3 has 15 amino acids. V lost 8 bases to trimming and J lost 4 bases, with 20 bases between them. CDR3 loop: CASCHYSQGTETQYF. CDR3 DNA sequence: TGTGCCAGCTGCCATTACTCTCAGGGGACAGAGACCCAGTACTTC.

Notes on this clonotype: The limits of the CDR3 on the DNA are not certain, so only TCRdb's listed CDR3 is given. The chain employs TRBV6-2 or TRBV6-3 and TRBJ1-1; TRBD1 is the table's D call and was not checked against the DNA. From its first to its last residue, the CDR3 has 14 amino acids. Germline CDR1 is MNHEY and CDR2 is SVGEGT. The CDR3: CASSSSGGNTEAFF.

Comments on this clonotype: Sequence at one end of the junction differs from germline and may be a read error. The V and J genes are TRBV14 and TRBJ2-3; 8 bases agree with TRBD2. Germline CDR1 SGHDN, CDR2 FVKESK. There are 16 residues in the CDR3. CDR3 in DNA: TGTGCCAGAAGCCAGAGATTAGCGGGGAGCACAGATACGCAGTATTTT. Its protein product is CARSQRLAGSTDTQYF.

Within the sample, this clonotype is medium-sized. The chain has TRBV29-1 and TRBJ2-1, with TRBD1 matching over 11 bases. CDR3 length: 14 amino acids. Germline V lookup: CDR1 SQVTM, CDR2 ANQGSEA. V lost 3 bases and J lost 3; bases outside the gene matches: 1. CDR3 sequence: CSVEDRGHYNEQFF. CDR3 nucleotides: TGCAGCGTTGAGGACAGGGGGCACTACAATGAGCAGTTCTTC.

This clonotype occurred a few times. The chain is built from TRBV5-6 and TRBJ1-2; 10 bases are shared with TRBD1. The germline gives CDR1 SGHDT, CDR2 YYEEEE. V lost 4 bases and J lost 0; bases outside the gene matches: 6. The CDR3 is made up of 16 amino acids. The CDR3 DNA sequence: TGTGCCAGCAGCCGGGACAGGGGCCTGACTAACTATGGCTACACCTTC. Its translation is CASSRDRGLTNYGYTF.

This clonotype appeared a few times. The chain couples TRBV19 to TRBJ1-1, with unresolved D. Trimming left V 3 bases short and J 7 bases short, with 3 bases between. CDR1 and CDR2 (germline): LNHDA, SQIVND (reference sequence). The CDR3 has 10 residues. The CDR3, as DNA: TGTGCCAGTAGTATGGGTGAAGCTTTCTTT. Protein product: CASSMGEAFF.

This clonotype was seen a few times. The rearrangement uses TRBV7-2 and TRBJ2-1; perhaps D is TRBD1 or TRBD2 (6 bases each). The DNA end favors TRBJ2-5, so the J call may be wrong. The CDR3 sequence is 13 residues long. Germline lookup yields CDR1 SGHTA and CDR2 FQGNSA. In DNA form, the CDR3 reads TGTGCCAGCACGTACCGGGGGCCAGAGACCCAGTACTTC. It specifies CASTYRGPETQYF.

The chain employs TRBV7-2 and TRBJ2-1; D remains ambiguous. Germline V lookup: CDR1 SGHTA, CDR2 FQGNSA. This CDR3 is 15 amino acids long. The V end lost 0 bases, the J end lost 4 bases, and 10 bases lay between the germline ends. The CDR3 sequence: CASSLAATGYNEQFF. DNA of the CDR3: TGTGCCAGCAGCTTAGCAGCGACTGGGTACAATGAGCAGTTCTTC.